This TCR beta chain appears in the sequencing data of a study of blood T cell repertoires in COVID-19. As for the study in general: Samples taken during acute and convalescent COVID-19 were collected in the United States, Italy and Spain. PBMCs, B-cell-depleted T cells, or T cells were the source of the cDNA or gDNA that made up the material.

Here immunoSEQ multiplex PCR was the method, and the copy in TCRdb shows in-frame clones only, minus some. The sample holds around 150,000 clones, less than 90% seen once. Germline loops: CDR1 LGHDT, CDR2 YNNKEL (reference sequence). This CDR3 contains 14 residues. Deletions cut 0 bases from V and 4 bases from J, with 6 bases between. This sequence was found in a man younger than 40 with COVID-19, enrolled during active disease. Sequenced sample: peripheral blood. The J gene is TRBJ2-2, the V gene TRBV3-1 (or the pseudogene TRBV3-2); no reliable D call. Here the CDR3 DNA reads TGTGCCAGCAGCCAAGATCTCCGCACCGGGGAGCTGTTTTTT. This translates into CASSQDLRTGELFF.